The present T cell receptor (beta chain) was sequenced within a study of a mutant IDH1 vaccine in newly diagnosed glioma. For the study at large: The study gave patients eight vaccinations in weeks 1, 3, 5, 7, 11, 15, 19, 23. Investigators started vaccination 4-6 weeks after radiotherapy alone, or with temozolomide cycles. Study results and limitations: With respect to changes in top peripheral T cell clonotypes, pseudoprogression seemed unrelated.

Points on this clone: Its antigen remains unidentified.

The J segment lost 0 bases and the V segment lost 4 bases, leaving 6 bases of the junction unmatched. This CDR3 is built from 16 residues. From germline, CDR1 is SGHRS and CDR2 YFSETQ. Here immunoSEQ multiplex PCR was the method, and the copy in TCRdb shows in-frame clones only, minus some. The repertoire consists of about 38,000 clones, with approximately 80% occurring once and the leading ten covering around 5.9%. Regarding time point: week 5, during vaccination. Vaccination used 300 ug of mutant IDH1 20-mer peptide per dose, with topical imiquimod. Tumors from donors were new WHO grade 3 or 4 IDH1-mutant astrocytomas with ATRX loss.

The clonotype was recovered from a middle-aged man with glioma. The sequencing here drew on PBMCs, taken from a glioma patient whose treatment included an IDH1 peptide vaccine. V is TRBV5-1 and J is TRBJ2-3, with 9 bases fitting TRBD1. CDR3 residues: CASSKQGATSTDTQYF. The DNA for the CDR3 is TGCGCCAGCAGCAAACAGGGGGCAACTAGCACAGATACGCAGTATTTT.